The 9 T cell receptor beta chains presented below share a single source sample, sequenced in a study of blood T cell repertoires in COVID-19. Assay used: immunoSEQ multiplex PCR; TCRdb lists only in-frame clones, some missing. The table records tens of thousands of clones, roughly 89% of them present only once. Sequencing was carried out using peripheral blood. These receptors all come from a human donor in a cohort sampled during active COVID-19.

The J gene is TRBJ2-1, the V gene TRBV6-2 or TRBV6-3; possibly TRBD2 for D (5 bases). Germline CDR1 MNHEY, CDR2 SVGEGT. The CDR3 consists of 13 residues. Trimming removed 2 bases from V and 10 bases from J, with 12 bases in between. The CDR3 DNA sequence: TGTGCCAGCAGTTACGGGCGGACGGGGGAGCAGTTCTTC. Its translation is CASSYGRTGEQFF.

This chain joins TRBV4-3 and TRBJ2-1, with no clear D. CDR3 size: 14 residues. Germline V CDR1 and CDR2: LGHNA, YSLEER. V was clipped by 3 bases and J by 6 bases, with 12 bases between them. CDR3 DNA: TGCGCCAGCAGCCATGGAGAGTTGGGCAATGAGCAGTTCTTC. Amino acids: CASSHGELGNEQFF.

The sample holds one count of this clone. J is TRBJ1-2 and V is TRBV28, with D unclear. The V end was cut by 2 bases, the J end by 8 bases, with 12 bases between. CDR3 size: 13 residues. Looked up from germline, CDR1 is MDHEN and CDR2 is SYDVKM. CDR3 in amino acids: CASSLLVWEGYTF. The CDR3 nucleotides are TGTGCCAGCAGTTTACTCGTCTGGGAGGGCTACACCTTC.

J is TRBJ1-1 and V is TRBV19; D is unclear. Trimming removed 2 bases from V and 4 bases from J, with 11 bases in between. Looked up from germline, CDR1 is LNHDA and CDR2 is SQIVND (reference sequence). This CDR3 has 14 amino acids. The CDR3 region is CASSIRPGSTEAFF. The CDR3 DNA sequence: TGTGCCAGTAGTATAAGGCCGGGGAGCACTGAAGCTTTCTTT.

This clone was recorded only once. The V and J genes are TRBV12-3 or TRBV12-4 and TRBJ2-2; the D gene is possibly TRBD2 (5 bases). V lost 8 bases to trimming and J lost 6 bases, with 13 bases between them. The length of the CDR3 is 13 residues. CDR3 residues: CASGPIGAGELFF. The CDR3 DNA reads TGTGCCAGCGGTCCCATCGGGGCCGGGGAGCTGTTTTTT.

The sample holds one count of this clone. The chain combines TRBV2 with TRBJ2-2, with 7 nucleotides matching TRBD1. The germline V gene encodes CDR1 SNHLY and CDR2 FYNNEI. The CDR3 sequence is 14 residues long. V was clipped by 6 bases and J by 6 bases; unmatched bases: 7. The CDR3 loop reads CASRDQGVAGELFF. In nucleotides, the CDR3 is TGTGCCAGCAGGGACCAGGGGGTGGCCGGGGAGCTGTTTTTT. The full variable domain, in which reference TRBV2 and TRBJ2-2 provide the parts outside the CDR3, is EPEVTQTPSHQVTQMGQEVILRCVPISNHLYFYWYRQILGQKVEFLVSFYNNEISEKSEIFDDQFSVERPDGSNFTLKIRSTKLEDSAMYFCASRDQGVAGELFFGEGSRLTVL.

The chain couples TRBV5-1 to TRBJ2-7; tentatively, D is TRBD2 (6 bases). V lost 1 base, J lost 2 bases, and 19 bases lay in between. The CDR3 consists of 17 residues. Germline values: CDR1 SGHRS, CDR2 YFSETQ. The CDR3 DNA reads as TGCGCCAGCAGCTTGAGTGGTAGCGGTTCTCTTCCCTACGAGCAGTACTTC. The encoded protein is CASSLSGSGSLPYEQYF.

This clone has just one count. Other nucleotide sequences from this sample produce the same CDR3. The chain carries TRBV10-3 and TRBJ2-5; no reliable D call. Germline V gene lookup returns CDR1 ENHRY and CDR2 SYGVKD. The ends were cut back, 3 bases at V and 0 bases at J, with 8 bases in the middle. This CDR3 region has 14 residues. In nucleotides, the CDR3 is TGTGCCATCAGTGAACGAGGAAACCAAGAGACCCAGTACTTC. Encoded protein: CAISERGNQETQYF.

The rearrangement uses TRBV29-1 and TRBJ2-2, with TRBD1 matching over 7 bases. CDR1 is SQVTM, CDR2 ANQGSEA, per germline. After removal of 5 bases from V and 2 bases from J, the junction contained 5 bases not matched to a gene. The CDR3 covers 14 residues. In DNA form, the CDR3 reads TGCAGCGTTCGACAGGGTAGTAACACCGGGGAGCTGTTTTTT. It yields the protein CSVRQGSNTGELFF.